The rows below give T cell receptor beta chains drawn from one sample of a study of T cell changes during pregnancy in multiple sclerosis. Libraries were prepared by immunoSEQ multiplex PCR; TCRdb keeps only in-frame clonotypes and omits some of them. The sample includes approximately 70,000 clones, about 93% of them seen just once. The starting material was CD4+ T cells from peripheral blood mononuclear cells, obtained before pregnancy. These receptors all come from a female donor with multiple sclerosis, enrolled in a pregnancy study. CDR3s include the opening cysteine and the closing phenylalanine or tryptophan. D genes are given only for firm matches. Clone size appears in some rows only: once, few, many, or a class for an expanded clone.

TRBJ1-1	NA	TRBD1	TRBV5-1	TGCGCCAGCAGCTTAAACAGGGGGAACACTGAAGCTTTCTTT	CASSLNRGNTEAFF
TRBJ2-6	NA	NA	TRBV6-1	TGTGCCAGCAGTATCCTAAACTCTGGGGCCAACGTCCTGACTTTC	CASSILNSGANVLTF
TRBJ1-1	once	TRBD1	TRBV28	TGTGCCAGCAACAGGGGGGATATGAACACTGAAGCTTTCTTT	CASNRGDMNTEAFF
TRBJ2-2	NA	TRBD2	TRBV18	TGTGCCAGCTCACCTCAACTAGCGGGGAACACCGGGGAGCTGTTTTTT	CASSPQLAGNTGELFF
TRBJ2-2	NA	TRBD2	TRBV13	TGTGCCAGCAGCCGACCTGGGGGGGCCGGGGAGCTGTTTTTT	CASSRPGGAGELFF
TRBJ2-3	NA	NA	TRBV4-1	TGCGCCAGCAGCCAAGTGGGGGCCACAGATACGCAGTATTTT	CASSQVGATDTQYF
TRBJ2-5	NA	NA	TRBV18	TGTGCCAGCTCACCAATGAGGGCCACCCAAGAGACCCAGTACTTC	CASSPMRATQETQYF
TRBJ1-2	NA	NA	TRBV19	TGTGCCAGTAGTATCTCAGGGTTGAATGGCTACACCTTC	CASSISGLNGYTF
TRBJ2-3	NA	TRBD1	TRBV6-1	TGTGCCAGCAGTGAAGGGGACAGCACATATACGCAGTATTTT	CASSEGDSTYTQYF
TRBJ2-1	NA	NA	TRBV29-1	TGCAGCGTTTCACAGATCCCCAATGAGCAGTTCTTC	CSVSQIPNEQFF
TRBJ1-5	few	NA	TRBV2	TGTGCCAGCAGGAGATTACAGGGAATTAATCAGCCCCAGCATTTT	CASRRLQGINQPQHF
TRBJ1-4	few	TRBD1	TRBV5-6	TGTGCCAGCAGCCGGACAGGGTCAGGAGAAAAACTGTTTTTT	CASSRTGSGEKLFF
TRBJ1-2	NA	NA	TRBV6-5	TGTGCCAGCAGTTACTCCTTTGGCGGCGGTTATGGCTACACCTTC	CASSYSFGGGYGYTF
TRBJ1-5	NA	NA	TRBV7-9	TGTGCCAGCAGCTCCGATTTGGGAGACGGGTTCAATCAGCCCCAGCATTTT	CASSSDLGDGFNQPQHF
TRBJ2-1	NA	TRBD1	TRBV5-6	TGTGCCAGCAGCTTGGCCGGGACAGGGGGCTACAATGAGCAGTTCTTC	CASSLAGTGGYNEQFF
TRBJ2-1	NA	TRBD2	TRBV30	TGTGCCTGGAGTGAGTTCGGGGGGGGTAAAAATGAGCAGTTCTTC	CAWSEFGGGKNEQFF
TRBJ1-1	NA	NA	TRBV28	TGTGCCAGCAGTTTACGCCCGGGACACCCGAAGGGGAACACTGAAGCTTTCTTT	CASSLRPGHPKGNTEAFF
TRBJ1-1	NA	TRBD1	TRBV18	TGTGCCAGCTCACCAGACAGGGGCGCTGAAGCTTTCTTT	CASSPDRGAEAFF
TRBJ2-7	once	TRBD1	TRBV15	TGTGCCACCAGCAGATCCATGGACAGGTCCTCACCTTACGAGCAGTACTTC	CATSRSMDRSSPYEQYF
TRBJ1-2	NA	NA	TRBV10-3	TGTGCCACCTCTCCGGAGGCTGCCTATGGCTACACCTTC	CATSPEAAYGYTF
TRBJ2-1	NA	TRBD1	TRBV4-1	TGCGCCAGCAGCCCTTGGACCGGGACAGGGGGTTCCCAGAGCTCCTACAATGAGCAGTTCTTC	CASSPWTGTGGSQSSYNEQFF
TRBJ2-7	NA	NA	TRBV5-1	TGCGCCAGCAGTCGTATCGACAGGTCTAACTACGAGCAGTACTTC	CASSRIDRSNYEQYF
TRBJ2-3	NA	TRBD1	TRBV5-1	TGCGCCAGCAGCTTGAGGGGGCTTGGCACAGATACGCAGTATTTT	CASSLRGLGTDTQYF
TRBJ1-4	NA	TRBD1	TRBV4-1	TGCGCCAGCAGCCAAGGGACAGGGCAAGCCCCAGCAACTAATGAAAAACTGTTTTTT	CASSQGTGQAPATNEKLFF
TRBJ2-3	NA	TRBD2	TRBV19	TGTGCCAGTAGTATAGGCGGGGGGGCCGATGTGCAGTATTTT	CASSIGGGADVQYF
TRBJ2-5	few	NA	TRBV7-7	TGTGCTAGCAGCTTATTCAGCGGGCAGCAAGAGACCCAGTACTTC	CASSLFSGQQETQYF
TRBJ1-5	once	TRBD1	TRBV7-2	TGTGCCAGCAGCCCCCCGGGACAGGGGTTAAATCAGCCCCAGCATTTT	CASSPPGQGLNQPQHF
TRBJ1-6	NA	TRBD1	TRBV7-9	TGTGCCAGCAGCCTCCCAGCCGCCGGGACAGAGAATTCACCCCTCCACTTT	CASSLPAAGTENSPLHF
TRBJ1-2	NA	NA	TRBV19	TGTGCCAGTAGTACATCTAACAGACAGAACTATGGCTACACCTTC	CASSTSNRQNYGYTF
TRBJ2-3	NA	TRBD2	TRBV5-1	TGCGCCAGCAGCTTGGGGACTAGCGGGCCAGATACGCAGTATTTT	CASSLGTSGPDTQYF
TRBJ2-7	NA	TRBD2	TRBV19	TGTGCCAGTAGTAGTCGAGCGGGAACCTACGAGCAGTACTTC	CASSSRAGTYEQYF
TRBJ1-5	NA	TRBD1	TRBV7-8	TGTGCCAGCAGCTCGGAGGGGGCGATGAGCAATCAGCCCCAGCATTTT	CASSSEGAMSNQPQHF
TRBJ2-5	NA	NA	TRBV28	TGTGCCAGCAGTCCTGGGTCCTTAGCGCAAGAGACCCAGTACTTC	CASSPGSLAQETQYF
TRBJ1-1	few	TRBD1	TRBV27	TGTGCCAGCAGTTCAGATCTAAGGACAGGGCTGAACACTGAAGCTTTCTTT	CASSSDLRTGLNTEAFF
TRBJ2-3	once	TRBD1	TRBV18	TGTGCCAGCTCACCGCCCAGGGGGACGCACAGCACAGATACGCAGTATTTT	CASSPPRGTHSTDTQYF
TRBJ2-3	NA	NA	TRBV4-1	TGCGCCAGCAGCCAAGTTCTGGATACGCAGTATTTT	CASSQVLDTQYF
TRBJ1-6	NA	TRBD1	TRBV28	TGTGCCAGCAGGGCCCGGGACAGGGTAACCTATAATTCACCCCTCCACTTT	CASRARDRVTYNSPLHF
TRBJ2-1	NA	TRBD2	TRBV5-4	TGTGCCAGCAGCTTGACTAGCGGGGGGGGCAATGAGCAGTTCTTC	CASSLTSGGGNEQFF
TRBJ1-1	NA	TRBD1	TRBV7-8	TGTGCCAGCAGCTTAATGGGGATGACAGGGGTGAACACTGAAGCTTTCTTT	CASSLMGMTGVNTEAFF
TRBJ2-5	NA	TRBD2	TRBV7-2	TGTGCCAGCAGCCGAAGACTAGCTCCGGAGACCCAGTACTTC	CASSRRLAPETQYF
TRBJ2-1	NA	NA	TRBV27	TGTGCCTCCCGGACACTACGATCTGATGAGCAGTTCTTC	CASRTLRSDEQFF
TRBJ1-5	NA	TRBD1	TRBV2	TGTGCCACCAAGGGGACAGGGGGCAATCAGCCCCAGCATTTT	CATKGTGGNQPQHF
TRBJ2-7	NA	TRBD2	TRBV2	TGTGCCAGCAGTGGGTATAGCGGGAGCTACGAGCAGTACTTC	CASSGYSGSYEQYF
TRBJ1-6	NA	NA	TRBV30	TGTGCCTGGAGTAGCGGTTGGGGGGGCGCGCATAATTCACCCCTCCACTTT	CAWSSGWGGAHNSPLHF
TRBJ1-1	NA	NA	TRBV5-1	TGCGCCAGCAGCCGAGATTTGCTACAGGGGAACACTGAAGCTTTCTTT	CASSRDLLQGNTEAFF
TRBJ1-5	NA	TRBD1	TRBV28	TGTGCCAGCAGTTCGTATTCAGGGGGTGGGCCCCAGCATTTT	CASSSYSGGGPQHF
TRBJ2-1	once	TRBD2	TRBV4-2	TGTGCCAGCAGCCAAGGGGCACGAGCGGGAGTTGATGTGCAGTTCTTC	CASSQGARAGVDVQFF
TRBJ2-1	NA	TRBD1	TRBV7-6	TGTGCCAGCAGCCAGGACAGGCAACACTACAATGAGCAGTTCTTC	CASSQDRQHYNEQFF
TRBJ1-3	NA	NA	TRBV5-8	TGTGCCAGCAGCTTGTACCTTGGACAGTCGGGGGGATCTGGAAACACCATATATTTT	CASSLYLGQSGGSGNTIYF
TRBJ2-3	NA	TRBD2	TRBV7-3	TGTGCCAGCAGCTTAGCGGGAGCTAGCACAGATACGCAGTATTTT	CASSLAGASTDTQYF
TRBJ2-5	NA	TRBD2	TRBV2	TGTGCCAGCAGTGAGAGCGGGAGGGAGACCCAGTACTTC	CASSESGRETQYF
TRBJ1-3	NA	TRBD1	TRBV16	TGTGCCAGCAGCCGCCTTGGGACAGGGGCTGGAAACACCATATATTTT	CASSRLGTGAGNTIYF